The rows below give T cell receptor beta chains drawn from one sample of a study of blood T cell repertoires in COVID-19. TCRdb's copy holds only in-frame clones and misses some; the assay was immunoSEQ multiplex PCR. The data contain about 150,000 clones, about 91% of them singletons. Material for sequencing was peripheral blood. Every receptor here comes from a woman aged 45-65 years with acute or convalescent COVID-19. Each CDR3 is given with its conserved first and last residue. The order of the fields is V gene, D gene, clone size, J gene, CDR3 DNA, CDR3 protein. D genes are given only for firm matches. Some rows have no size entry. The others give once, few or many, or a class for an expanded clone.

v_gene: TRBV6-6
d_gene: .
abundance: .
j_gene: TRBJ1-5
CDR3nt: TGTGCCAGCAGTTACGGGGAGTTCAATCAGCCCCAGCATTTT
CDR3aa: CASSYGEFNQPQHF

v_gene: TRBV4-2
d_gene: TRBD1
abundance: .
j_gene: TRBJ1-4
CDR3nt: TGTGCCAGCAGCCAAGATAAGGGACAGGGGTCTCTAGGTGAAAAACTGTTTTTT
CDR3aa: CASSQDKGQGSLGEKLFF

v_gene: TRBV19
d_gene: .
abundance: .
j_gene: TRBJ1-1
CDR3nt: TGTGCCAGTAGTATCGGTCAGGCTATGAACACTGAAGCTTTCTTT
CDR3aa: CASSIGQAMNTEAFF

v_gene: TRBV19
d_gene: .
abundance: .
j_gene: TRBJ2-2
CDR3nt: TGTGCCAGTACGGGGTTAAGGGACACCGGGGAGCTGTTTTTT
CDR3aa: CASTGLRDTGELFF

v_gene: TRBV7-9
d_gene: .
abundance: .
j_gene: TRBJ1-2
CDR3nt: TGTGCCAGCAGCTCCGCGGGGATTAACTATGGCTACACCTTC
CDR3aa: CASSSAGINYGYTF

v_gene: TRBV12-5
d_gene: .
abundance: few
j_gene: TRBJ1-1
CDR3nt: TGTGCTAGTGGTTTGCCGACGGGGAACACTGAAGCTTTCTTT
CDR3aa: CASGLPTGNTEAFF

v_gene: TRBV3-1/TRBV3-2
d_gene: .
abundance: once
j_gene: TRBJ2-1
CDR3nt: TGTGCCAGCAGCCAAGACAGGGTGAGGGAGGCTCCGAATGAGCAGTTCTTC
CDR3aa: CASSQDRVREAPNEQFF

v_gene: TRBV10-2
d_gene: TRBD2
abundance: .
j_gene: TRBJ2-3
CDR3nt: TGCGCCAGCAGTGAGTCAGGGACTAGCGGGAGTACGAACACAGATACGCAGTATTTT
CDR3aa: CASSESGTSGSTNTDTQYF

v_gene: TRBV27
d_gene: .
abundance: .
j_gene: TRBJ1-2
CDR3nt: TGTGCCAGCAGTTTTTTGGGGGAGGGAAACTATGGCTACACCTTC
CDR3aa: CASSFLGEGNYGYTF

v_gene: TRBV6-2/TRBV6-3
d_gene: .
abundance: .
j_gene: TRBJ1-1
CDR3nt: TGTGCCAGCAGTCGGGATGGGAACACTGAAGCTTTCTTT
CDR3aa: CASSRDGNTEAFF

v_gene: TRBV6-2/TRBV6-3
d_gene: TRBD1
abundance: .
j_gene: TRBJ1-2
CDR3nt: TGTGCCAGCAGTTTACAGGGGTATGGCTACACCTTC
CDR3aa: CASSLQGYGYTF

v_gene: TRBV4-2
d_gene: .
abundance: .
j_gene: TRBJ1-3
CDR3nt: TGTGCCAGCAGCCAAGAACGGTATCGCTCCGCAGGAAACACCATATATTTT
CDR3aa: CASSQERYRSAGNTIYF

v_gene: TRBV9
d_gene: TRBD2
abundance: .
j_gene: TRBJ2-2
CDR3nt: TGTGCCAGCAACGAGCGGGAAGCCGGGGAGCTGTTTTTT
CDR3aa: CASNEREAGELFF

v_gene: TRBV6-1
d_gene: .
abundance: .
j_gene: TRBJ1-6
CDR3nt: TGTGCCAGCAGTGAATACGTCGGGACTGCCGATAATTCACCCCTCCACTTT
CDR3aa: CASSEYVGTADNSPLHF

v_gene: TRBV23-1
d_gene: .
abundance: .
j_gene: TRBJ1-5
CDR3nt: TGCGCCAGCAGTCAATCGGGGCGTGTAGGTCAGCCCCAGCATTTT
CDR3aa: CASSQSGRVGQPQHF

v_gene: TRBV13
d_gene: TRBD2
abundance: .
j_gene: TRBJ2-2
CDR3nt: TGTGCCAGCAGCTCCCCATACTCGACTAGCGGGGAAAACACCGGGGAGCTGTTTTTT
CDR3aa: CASSSPYSTSGENTGELFF

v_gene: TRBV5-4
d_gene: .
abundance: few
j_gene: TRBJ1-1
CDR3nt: TGTGCCAGCAGCTTTTCGACTAGAAACACTGAAGCTTTCTTT
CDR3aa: CASSFSTRNTEAFF

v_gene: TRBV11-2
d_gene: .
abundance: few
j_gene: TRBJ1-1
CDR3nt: TGTGCCAGCACCTCTCCCGGTGAAGCTTTCTTT
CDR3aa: CASTSPGEAFF

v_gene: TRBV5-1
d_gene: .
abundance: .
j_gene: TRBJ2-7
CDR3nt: TGCGCCAGCAGCTTGGGGCAGGGGCTCGAGCAGTACTTC
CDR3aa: CASSLGQGLEQYF

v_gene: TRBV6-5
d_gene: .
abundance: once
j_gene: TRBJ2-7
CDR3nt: TGTGCCAGCAGACCCGGGAGCAGCCACTACGAGCAGTACTTC
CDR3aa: CASRPGSSHYEQYF

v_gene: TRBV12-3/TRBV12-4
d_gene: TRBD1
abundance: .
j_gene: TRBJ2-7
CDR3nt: TGTGCCAGCTGCTTTGGACAGGGTGGGGAGCAGTACTTC
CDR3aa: CASCFGQGGEQYF

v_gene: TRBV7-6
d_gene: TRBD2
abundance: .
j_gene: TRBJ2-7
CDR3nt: TGTGCCAGCAGCTCCAGCGGGGGGATCCCCCACGAGCAGTACTTC
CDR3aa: CASSSSGGIPHEQYF

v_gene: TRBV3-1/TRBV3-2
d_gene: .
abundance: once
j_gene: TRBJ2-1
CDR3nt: TGTGCCAGCAGCCTGGGGCCCGATCCGAGCTCCTACAATGAGCAGTTCTTC
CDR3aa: CASSLGPDPSSYNEQFF

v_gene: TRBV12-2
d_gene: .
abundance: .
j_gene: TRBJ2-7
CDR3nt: TGTGCAAGTCGCAAGACTAGCGGGAGGTACGAGCAGTACTTC
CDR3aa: CASRKTSGRYEQYF

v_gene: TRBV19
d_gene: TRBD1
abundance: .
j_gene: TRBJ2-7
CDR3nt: TGTGCCAGTAGTGTGACAGGGGGCGAGCAGTACTTC
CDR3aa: CASSVTGGEQYF

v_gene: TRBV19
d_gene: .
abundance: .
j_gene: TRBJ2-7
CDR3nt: TGTGCCAGTAGTAGGGACTCGAGCTCCTACGAGCAGTACTTC
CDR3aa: CASSRDSSSYEQYF

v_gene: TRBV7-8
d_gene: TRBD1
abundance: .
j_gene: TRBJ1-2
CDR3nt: TGTGCCAGCAGCTCTCGGGACAGGCTTAAATATGGCTACACCTTC
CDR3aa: CASSSRDRLKYGYTF

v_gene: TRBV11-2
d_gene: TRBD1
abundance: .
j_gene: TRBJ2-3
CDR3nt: TGTGCCAGCAGCTCGACAGGGGTAGGCACAGATACGCAGTATTTT
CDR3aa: CASSSTGVGTDTQYF

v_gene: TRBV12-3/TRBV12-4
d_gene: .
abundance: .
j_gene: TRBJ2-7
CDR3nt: TGTGCCAGCCCTAAACTTAGGGGAGAGCAGTACTTC
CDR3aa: CASPKLRGEQYF

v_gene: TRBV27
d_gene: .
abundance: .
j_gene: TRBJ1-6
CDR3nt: TGTGCCAGCAGTTCAGATTGGAATTCACCCCTCCACTTT
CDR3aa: CASSSDWNSPLHF

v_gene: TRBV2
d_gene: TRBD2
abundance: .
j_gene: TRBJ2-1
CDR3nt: TGTGCCAGCAGTGAACGGCAGGGAGGGAATGAGCAGTTCTTC
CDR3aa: CASSERQGGNEQFF

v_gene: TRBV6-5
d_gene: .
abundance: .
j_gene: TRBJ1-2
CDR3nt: TGTGCCAGCAACGGCGAGTCGGACTACTATGGCTACACCTTC
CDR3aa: CASNGESDYYGYTF

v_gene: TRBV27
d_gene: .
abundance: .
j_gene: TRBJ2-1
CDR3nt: TGTGCCAGCAGTTTATCGCTAGCCCTAGAGCAGTTCTTC
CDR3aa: CASSLSLALEQFF

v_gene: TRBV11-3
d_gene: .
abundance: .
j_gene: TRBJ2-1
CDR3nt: TGTGCCAGCAGCTTATTTTCACGGTCGGGTAATGAGCAGTTCTTC
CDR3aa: CASSLFSRSGNEQFF

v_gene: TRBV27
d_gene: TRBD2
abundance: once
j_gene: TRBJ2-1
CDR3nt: TGTGCCAGCAGGGGGAGGGGTTACAATGAGCAGTTCTTC
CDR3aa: CASRGRGYNEQFF

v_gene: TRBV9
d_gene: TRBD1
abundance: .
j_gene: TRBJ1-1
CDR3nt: TGTGCCAGCAGCCCTAACAGGGGGGGTACTGAAGCTTTCTTT
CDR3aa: CASSPNRGGTEAFF

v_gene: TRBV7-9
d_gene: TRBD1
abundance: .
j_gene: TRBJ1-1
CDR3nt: TGTGCCAGCAGCTTAAAGGGACAGGGGGCTTCTAACACTGAAGCTTTCTTT
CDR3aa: CASSLKGQGASNTEAFF

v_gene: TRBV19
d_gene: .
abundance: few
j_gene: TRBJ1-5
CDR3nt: TGTGCCAGTAGTATACTAGCTAGAGACAATCAGCCCCAGCATTTT
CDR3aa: CASSILARDNQPQHF

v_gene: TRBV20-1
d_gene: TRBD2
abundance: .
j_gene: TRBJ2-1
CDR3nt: TGCAGTGCTAGTGGCGGGAGGGCCAAGGTAGATGAGCAGTTCTTC
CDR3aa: CSASGGRAKVDEQFF